The text below deals with one T cell receptor beta chain. Its target is not known. V was clipped by 4 bases and J by 5 bases, with 9 bases between them. CDR1 is KGHSH and CDR2 is LQKENI in the germline V gene. This CDR3 is 13 amino acids long. Staining for CD45RO/CCR7/CD25/CD127/CD95/CD27 allowed sorting of CD4+ naive, central memory, regulatory and stem cell-like memory cells. This sample was taken from a study of beta chain features in type 1 diabetes. Study overall: No age, gender or cell yield differences were seen between patients and healthy donors.

General study results and limits: More deletions and fewer insertions at VDJ junctions were seen in type 1 diabetes patients. Patients with Type 1 diabetes showed moderately but significantly shorter TCRB CDR3s in all four CD4+ subsets.

Investigators reverse transcribed all isolated RNA, so they sequenced expressed TCRB transcripts. Sequenced by immunoSEQ multiplex PCR; TCRdb stores in-frame clones only, minus some. The sample has under 900,000 clones; roughly a sixth are singletons. Material: naive CD4+ T cells from blood. The TCR sequence derives from a woman aged 18-30 years in good health. V and J are TRBV18 and TRBJ1-5; no clear D gene. The CDR3 reads CASSQGRDQPQHF. In DNA, the CDR3 is TGTGCCAGCTCACAGGGAAGGGATCAGCCCCAGCATTTT.